This TCR beta chain is from a study of blood T cells in healthy people across ages (dated by TCRdb to between 2015 and 2017). In terms of the full investigation: In model experiments, roughly one uniquely barcoded TCR beta cDNA molecule per two T cells was captured by template switching. The study measured age-related changes in TCR beta repertoire diversity using deep sequencing normalized with unique cDNA molecular identifiers. The donors were divided into four age groups: young (average roughly 17 years), middle-aged (approximately 41), aged (approximately 62) and long-lived (about 90). To avoid experimental bias, donors of different ages were distributed randomly across sequencing lanes. Using the same blood draw, the study looked at two additional independent replicas of 1 million unique cDNA reads for two donors, one aged 18 to 30 and the other aged 80 or older. Study-level results and caveats: A strong correlation was found between observed TCR beta diversity and the percentage of naive T cells measured by flow cytometry. Donor CMV infection status was unknown, potentially confounding age-related changes in expanded clonotypes. Estimates of total diversity based on one million sequenced T cells were considered lower bounds and underestimates. Observed TCR beta diversity per million T cells fell roughly linearly with age, and a significant reduction was already apparent by age around 36. Compared with the aged group, the long-lived group had more naive CD4+ T cells, fewer expanded clones and increased TCR diversity, suggesting age selection. Bulk unsorted PBMC profiling prevented conclusive comparison of naive and antigen-experienced compartments.

Based on the germline V gene, the CDR1 and CDR2 sequences are MNHEY and SVGEGT. Trimming accounts for 6 bases at V and 10 bases at J, while the number of junction bases matched to no gene is 5. The CDR3 has 12 amino acids, counting the end cysteine and phenylalanine. Of the read, only the CDR3 DNA is kept; its 36 bases are in frame from base 1. The library was generated by 5' RACE. These reads were obtained on an Illumina HiSeq 2500. A second PCR of roughly 7 to 12 cycles was run with a J-beta primer mix and a sample-barcoded 5' primer. Each TCR beta cDNA molecule received a unique molecular identifier from a template-switch 5' adaptor carrying 12 random nucleotides. Each sample yielded at least 2.5 million CDR3-containing paired-end reads. First-strand cDNA synthesis was performed from all RNA using the Mint cDNA synthesis kit, with priming by a TRBC-specific oligonucleotide. After uracil-DNA glycosylase treatment, a first 18-cycle PCR used universal primers M1SS and BC2_uni_R on all cDNA. Concerning the study's data processing: Normalization of each sample was performed by random selection of 1 million high-quality reads, each carrying a distinct molecular identifier. Reads with shared molecular identifiers were discarded instead of being binned into consensus sequences. CDR3 identification, clonotype clustering and error correction used MiTCR with a Q25 quality threshold and the strictest error-elimination algorithm. A nonparametric unseen species model with Euler transformation was used to estimate a lower bound on total TCR beta diversity. TCRdb passed the public sequencing reads through fastp at Q25 and MiXCR, retaining productive beta sequences. CDR3 protein sequences are deduplicated, and each keeps its most common genes and DNA. The V and J calls were determined by TCRdb, not by the authors. This sample gives approximately 880,000 distinct CDR3 sequences in total; roughly 43% of them show up just once. The ten biggest clones cover around 15% of the sample.

Systemically healthy Caucasian individuals from Russia, 39 in total and aged about 6 to 100 years, were included as donors. Approximately 9.3 milliliters of peripheral blood were collected from each donor into EDTA-treated Vacutainer tubes. PBMCs were isolated by Ficoll-Paque density-gradient centrifugation, with at least 6 million obtained per sample. Total RNA, at least 6 micrograms per sample, was extracted from PBMCs with Trizol reagent. The percentages of naive CD45RAhigh/CD27high T cells were determined by flow cytometry on a PBMC aliquot from every donor. Regarding this clonotype: The target of this receptor is not known. Within one base of it there is no much larger clone, and no base qualities were kept.

Material for sequencing was blood. This receptor was taken from a man under 40 in good health. The chain joins TRBV6-2 or TRBV6-3 to TRBJ1-2, with 10 middle bases fitting TRBD1. The CDR3 region has the sequence CASRTGGGDYTF. The nucleotide sequence is TGTGCCAGCAGGACAGGGGGCGGTGACTACACCTTC.